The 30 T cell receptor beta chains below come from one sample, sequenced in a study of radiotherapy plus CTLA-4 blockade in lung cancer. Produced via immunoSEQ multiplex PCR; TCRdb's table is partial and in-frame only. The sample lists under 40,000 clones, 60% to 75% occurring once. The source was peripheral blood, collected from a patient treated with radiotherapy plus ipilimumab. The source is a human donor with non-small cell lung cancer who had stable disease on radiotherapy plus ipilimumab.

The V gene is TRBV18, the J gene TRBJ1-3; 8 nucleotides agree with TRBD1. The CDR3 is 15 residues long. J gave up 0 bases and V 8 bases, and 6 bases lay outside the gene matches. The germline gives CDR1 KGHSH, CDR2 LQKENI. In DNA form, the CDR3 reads TGTGCCAGCGCCCAGGGGGCGAGCTCTGGAAACACCATATATTTT. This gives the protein CASAQGASSGNTIYF.

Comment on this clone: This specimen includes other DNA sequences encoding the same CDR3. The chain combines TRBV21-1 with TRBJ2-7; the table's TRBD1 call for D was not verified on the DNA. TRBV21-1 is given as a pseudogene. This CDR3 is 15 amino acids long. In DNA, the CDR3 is TGTGCCAGCAGCAAATGGGGCACGATTACGCCTCGGCAGTACTTC. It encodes CASSKWGTITPRQYF.

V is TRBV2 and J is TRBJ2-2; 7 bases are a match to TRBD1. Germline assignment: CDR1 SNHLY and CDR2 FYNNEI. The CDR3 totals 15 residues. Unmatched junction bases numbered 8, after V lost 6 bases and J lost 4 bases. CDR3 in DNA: TGTGCCAGCAGCAAGGACAGGTCGAGCACCGGGGAGCTGTTTTTT. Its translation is CASSKDRSSTGELFF.

The CDR3 loop is CASSMKRDSYGYTF. For the CDR3, the DNA is TGTGCCAGTAGTATGAAGCGGGACAGCTATGGCTACACCTTC. The chain recombines TRBV19 with TRBJ1-2; 7 nucleotides align to TRBD1. The germline V gene has CDR1 LNHDA and CDR2 SQIVND (reference sequence). V trimming: 3 bases; J trimming: 4 bases; junction bases outside the gene matches: 5. The CDR3 has 14 amino acids.

The CDR3 coding sequence is TGTGCCAGCAGCGACCCGGGACACGGCACCGGGGAGCTGTTTTTT. Amino acid sequence: CASSDPGHGTGELFF. The chain has TRBV7-8 and TRBJ2-2; D is perhaps TRBD1 (6 bases). With 5 bases removed from V and 4 bases from J, the gap between germline ends came to 14 bases. In germline, CDR1 is SGHVS, CDR2 FQNEAQ. The CDR3 runs 15 residues.

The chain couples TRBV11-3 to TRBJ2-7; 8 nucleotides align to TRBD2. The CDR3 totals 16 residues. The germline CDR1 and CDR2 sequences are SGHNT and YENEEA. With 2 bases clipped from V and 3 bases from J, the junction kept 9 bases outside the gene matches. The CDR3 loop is CASSLRPGGQVYEQYF. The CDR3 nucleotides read TGTGCCAGCAGCTTACGCCCGGGGGGGCAGGTCTACGAGCAGTACTTC.

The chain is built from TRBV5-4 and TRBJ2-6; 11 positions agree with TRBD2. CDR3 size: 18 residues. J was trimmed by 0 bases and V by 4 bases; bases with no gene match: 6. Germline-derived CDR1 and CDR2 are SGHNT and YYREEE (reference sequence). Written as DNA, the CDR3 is TGTGCCAGCAGCCCTCGACTAGCGGGGCCCTCTGGGGCCAACGTCCTGACTTTC. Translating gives CASSPRLAGPSGANVLTF.

CDR3 residues: CASSWGEGTDTQYF. CDR3 bases: TGTGCCAGCAGCTGGGGGGAGGGCACAGATACGCAGTATTTT. The chain has TRBV7-9 and TRBJ2-3; perhaps TRBD2 as D (6 bases). The germline V gene has CDR1 SEHNR and CDR2 FQNEAQ (reference sequence). CDR3 length: 14 amino acids. The V and J ends lost 4 bases and 1 base respectively, with 9 bases between them.

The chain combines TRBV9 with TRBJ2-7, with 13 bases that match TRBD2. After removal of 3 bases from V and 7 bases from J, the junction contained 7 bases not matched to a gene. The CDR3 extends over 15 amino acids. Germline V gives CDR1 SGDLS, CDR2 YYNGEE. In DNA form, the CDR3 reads TGTGCCAGCAGCGGAGGACTAGCGGGAGTGTTTGAGCAGTACTTC. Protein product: CASSGGLAGVFEQYF.

CDR3 bases: TGTGCCAGCAGCCACACCCGAGGAGCTTCCTACGAGCAGTACTTC. Encoded protein: CASSHTRGASYEQYF. This chain uses TRBV7-6 with TRBJ2-7; D unresolved. Germline CDR1 SGHVS, CDR2 FNYEAQ. This CDR3 has 15 residues. V was clipped by 5 bases and J by 1 base, with 15 bases between them. Full variable domain (remainder filled in from reference TRBV7-6 and TRBJ2-7): GAGVSQSPRYKVTKRGQDVALRCDPISGHVSLYWYRQALGQGPEFLTYFNYEAQQDKSGLPNDRFSAERPEGSISTLTIQRTEQRDSAMYRCASSHTRGASYEQYFGPGTRLTVT.

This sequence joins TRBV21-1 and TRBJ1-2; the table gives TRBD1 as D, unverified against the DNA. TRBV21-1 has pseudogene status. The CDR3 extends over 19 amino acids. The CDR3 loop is CASSRDPGQGAQKEYGYTF. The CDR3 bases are TGTGCCAGCAGCAGAGATCCGGGACAGGGGGCGCAGAAGGAATATGGCTACACCTTC.

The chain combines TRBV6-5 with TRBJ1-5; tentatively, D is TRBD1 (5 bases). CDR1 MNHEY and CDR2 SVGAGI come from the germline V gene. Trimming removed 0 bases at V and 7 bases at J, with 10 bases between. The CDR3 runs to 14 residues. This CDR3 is CASSYSRDWQPQHF. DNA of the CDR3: TGTGCCAGCAGTTACTCTAGGGACTGGCAGCCCCAGCATTTT.

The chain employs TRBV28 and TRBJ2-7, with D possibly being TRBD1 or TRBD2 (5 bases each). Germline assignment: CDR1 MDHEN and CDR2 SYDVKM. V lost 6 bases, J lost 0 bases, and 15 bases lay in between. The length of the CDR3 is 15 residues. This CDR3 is CASSQKGRPSYEQYF. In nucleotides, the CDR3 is TGTGCCAGCAGCCAAAAGGGGAGACCCTCCTACGAGCAGTACTTC.

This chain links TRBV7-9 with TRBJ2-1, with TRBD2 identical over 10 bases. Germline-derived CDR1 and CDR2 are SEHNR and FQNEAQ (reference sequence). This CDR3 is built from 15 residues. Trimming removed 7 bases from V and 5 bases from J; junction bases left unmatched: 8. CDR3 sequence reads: CASIQSGRGHNEQFF. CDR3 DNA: TGTGCCAGCATCCAGAGCGGGAGGGGCCACAATGAGCAGTTCTTC.

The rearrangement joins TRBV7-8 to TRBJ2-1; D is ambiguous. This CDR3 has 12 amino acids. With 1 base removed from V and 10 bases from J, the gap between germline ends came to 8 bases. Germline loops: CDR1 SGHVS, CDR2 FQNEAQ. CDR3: CASSLGAREQFF. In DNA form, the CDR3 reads TGTGCCAGCAGCTTAGGTGCGCGAGAGCAGTTCTTC.

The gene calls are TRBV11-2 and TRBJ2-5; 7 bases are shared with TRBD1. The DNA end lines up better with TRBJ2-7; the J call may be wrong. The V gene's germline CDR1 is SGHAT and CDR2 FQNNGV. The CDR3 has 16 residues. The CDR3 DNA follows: TGTGCCAGCAGCCCCATCCGAAGACAGGGTTCCTACGAGCAGTACTTC. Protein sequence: CASSPIRRQGSYEQYF.

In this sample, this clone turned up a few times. DNA for the CDR3: TGCGCCAGCAGAGGACTAGCTCTGTCGGGTGAGCAGTACTTC. Translating it yields CASRGLALSGEQYF. The V call is TRBV10-2, the J call TRBJ2-7; TRBD2 matches at 8 bases. V was pared by 6 bases and J by 7 bases, with 11 bases of the junction left unmatched. The CDR3 covers 14 residues. Germline-derived CDR1 and CDR2 are WSHSY and SAAADI.

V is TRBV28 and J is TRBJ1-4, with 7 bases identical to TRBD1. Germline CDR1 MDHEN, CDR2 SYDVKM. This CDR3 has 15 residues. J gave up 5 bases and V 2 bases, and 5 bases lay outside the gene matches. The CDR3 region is CASSLGGGANEKLFF. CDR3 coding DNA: TGTGCCAGCAGTTTAGGAGGGGGCGCGAATGAAAAACTGTTTTTT. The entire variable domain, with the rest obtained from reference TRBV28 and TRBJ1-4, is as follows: DVKVTQSSRYLVKRTGEKVFLECVQDMDHENMFWYRQDPGLGLRLIYFSYDVKMKEKGDIPEGYSVSREKKERFSLILESASTNQTSMYLCASSLGGGANEKLFFGSGTQLSVL.

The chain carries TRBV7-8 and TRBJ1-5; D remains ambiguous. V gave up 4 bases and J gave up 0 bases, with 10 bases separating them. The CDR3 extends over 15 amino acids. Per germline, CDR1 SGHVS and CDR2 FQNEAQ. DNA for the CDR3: TGTGCCAGCAGCTCAGAAAGGGCTAGCAATCAGCCCCAGCATTTT. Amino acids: CASSSERASNQPQHF. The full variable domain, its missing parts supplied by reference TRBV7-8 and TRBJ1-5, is GAGVSQSPRYKVAKRGQDVALRCDPISGHVSLFWYQQALGQGPEFLTYFQNEAQLDKSGLPSDRFFAERPEGSVSTLKIQRTQQEDSAVYLCASSSERASNQPQHFGDGTRLSIL.

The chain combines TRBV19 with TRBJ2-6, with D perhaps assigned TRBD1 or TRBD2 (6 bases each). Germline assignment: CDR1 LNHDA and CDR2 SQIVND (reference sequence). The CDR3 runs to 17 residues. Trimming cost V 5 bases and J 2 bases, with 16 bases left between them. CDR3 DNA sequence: TGTGCCAGTAGTTCTCAATGGGGGGCAGCTGGGGCCAACGTCCTGACTTTC. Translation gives CASSSQWGAAGANVLTF.

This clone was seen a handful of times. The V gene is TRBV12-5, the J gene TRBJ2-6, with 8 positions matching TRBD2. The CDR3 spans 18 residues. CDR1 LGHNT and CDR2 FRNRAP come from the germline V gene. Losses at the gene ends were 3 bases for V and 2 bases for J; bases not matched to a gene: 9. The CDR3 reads CASGFLVSGSPGANVLTF. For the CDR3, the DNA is TGTGCTAGTGGTTTTTTAGTCAGCGGGAGTCCTGGGGCCAACGTCCTGACTTTC.

The chain's CDR3 is CASSESGTSGYNEQFF. In DNA form, the CDR3 reads TGCGCCAGCAGTGAGTCCGGGACTAGCGGTTACAATGAGCAGTTCTTC. V and J are TRBV10-2 and TRBJ2-1; the match to TRBD2 covers 11 bases. CDR1 is WSHSY and CDR2 is SAAADI in the germline V gene. The V gene end was trimmed by 0 bases and the J gene end by 4 bases; junction bases not matched to a gene: 2. The CDR3 covers 16 residues.

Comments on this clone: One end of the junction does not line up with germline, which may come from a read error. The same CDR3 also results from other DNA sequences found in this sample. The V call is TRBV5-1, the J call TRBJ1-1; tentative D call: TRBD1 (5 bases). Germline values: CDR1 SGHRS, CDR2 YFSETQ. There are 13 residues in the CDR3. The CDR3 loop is CASSLKTGTEAFF. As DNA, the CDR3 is TGCGCCAGCAGCTTAAAAACAGGTACTGAGGCTTTCTTT. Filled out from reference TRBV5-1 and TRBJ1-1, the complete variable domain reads KAGVTQTPRYLIKTRGQQVTLSCSPISGHRSVSWYQQTPGQGLQFLFEYFSETQRNKGNFPGRFSGRQFSNSRSEMNVSTLELGDSALYLCASSLKTGTEAFFGQGTRLTVV.

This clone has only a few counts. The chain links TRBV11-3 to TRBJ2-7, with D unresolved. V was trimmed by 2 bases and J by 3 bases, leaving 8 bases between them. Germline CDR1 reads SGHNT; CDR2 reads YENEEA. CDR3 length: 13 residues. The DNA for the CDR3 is TGTGCCAGCAGCTTAAAGCCTCGCTACGAGCAGTACTTC. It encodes CASSLKPRYEQYF.

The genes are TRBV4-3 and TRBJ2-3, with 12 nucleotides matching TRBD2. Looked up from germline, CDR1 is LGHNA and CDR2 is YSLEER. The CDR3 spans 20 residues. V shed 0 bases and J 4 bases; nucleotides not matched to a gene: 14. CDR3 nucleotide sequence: TGCGCCAGCAGCCAAGATACCGTTAATCTAGCGGGGGGGACTTCAGATACGCAGTATTTT. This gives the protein CASSQDTVNLAGGTSDTQYF.

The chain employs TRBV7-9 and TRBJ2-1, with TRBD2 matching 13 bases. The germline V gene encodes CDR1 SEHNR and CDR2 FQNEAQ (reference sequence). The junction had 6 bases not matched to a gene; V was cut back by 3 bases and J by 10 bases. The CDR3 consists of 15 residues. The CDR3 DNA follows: TGTGCCAGCAGCTTGGACGGACTAGCGGGAGACGAGCAGTTCTTC. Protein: CASSLDGLAGDEQFF.

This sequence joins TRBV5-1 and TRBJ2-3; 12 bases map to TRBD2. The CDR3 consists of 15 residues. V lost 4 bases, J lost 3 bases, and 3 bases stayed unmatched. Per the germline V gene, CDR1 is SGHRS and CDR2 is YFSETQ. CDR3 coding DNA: TGCGCCAGCAGCCAGGGACTAGCGGGTACAGATACGCAGTATTTT. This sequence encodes CASSQGLAGTDTQYF. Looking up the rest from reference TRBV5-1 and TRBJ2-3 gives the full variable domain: KAGVTQTPRYLIKTRGQQVTLSCSPISGHRSVSWYQQTPGQGLQFLFEYFSETQRNKGNFPGRFSGRQFSNSRSEMNVSTLELGDSALYLCASSQGLAGTDTQYFGPGTRLTVL.

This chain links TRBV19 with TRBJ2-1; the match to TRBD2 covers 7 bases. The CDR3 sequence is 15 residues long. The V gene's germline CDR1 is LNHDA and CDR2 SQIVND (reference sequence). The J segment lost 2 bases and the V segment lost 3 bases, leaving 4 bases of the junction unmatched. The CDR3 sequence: CASSMGLQPYNEQFF. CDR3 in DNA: TGTGCCAGTAGTATGGGACTACAACCCTACAATGAGCAGTTCTTC. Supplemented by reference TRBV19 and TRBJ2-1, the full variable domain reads DGGITQSPKYLFRKEGQNVTLSCEQNLNHDAMYWYRQDPGQGLRLIYYSQIVNDFQKGDIAEGYSVSREKKESFPLTVTSAQKNPTAFYLCASSMGLQPYNEQFFGPGTRLTVL.

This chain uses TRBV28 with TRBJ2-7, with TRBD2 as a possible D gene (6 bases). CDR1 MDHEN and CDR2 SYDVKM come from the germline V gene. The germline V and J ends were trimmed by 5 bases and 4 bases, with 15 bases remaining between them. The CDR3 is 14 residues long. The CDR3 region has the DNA TGTGCCAGCAGTGACATTCCGGGGAGGTACGAGCAGTACTTC. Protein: CASSDIPGRYEQYF.

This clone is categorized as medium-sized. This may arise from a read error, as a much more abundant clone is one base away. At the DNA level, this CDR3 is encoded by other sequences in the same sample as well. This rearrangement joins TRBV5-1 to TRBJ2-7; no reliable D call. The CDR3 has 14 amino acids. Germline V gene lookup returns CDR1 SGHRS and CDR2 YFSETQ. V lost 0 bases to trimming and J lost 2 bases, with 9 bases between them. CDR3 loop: CASSLVVSPYEQYF. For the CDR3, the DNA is TGCGCCAGCAGCTTGGTTGTCAGTCCCTACGAGCAGTACTTC.